The table lists the clone carrying this T cell receptor (beta chain) with a count of one. Antigen: not known. The PCR ran on 60 Vbeta and 13 Jbeta primers. Per the authors' pipeline: Unique TCR beta chains numbered about 72 million in a later analysis, with roughly 9.9 million shared. Some clones are missing from TCRdb's copy, which holds only in-frame ones; the method was immunoSEQ multiplex PCR. The V and J calls and clone size are taken from that table; D and trimming were inferred from the DNA. Seen here are about 69,000 clones, just under 70% observed once, and the top ten hold approximately 11%. This specimen belongs to a study of cytomegalovirus exposure and HLA in healthy donors. General study findings and limits: Another analysis was done later, and it associated around 16,000 TCR beta sequences with HLA alleles at 0.05 false discovery rate.

Likely unrecorded immune exposures existed in these nominally healthy donors. The origin of this receptor is a woman under 40 in good health and CMV-seronegative. Sequenced material: PBMCs.

The CDR3 DNA follows: TGCGCCAGCAGCTTGGACAGGCAGAACACCGGGGAGCTGTTTTTT. This sequence encodes CASSLDRQNTGELFF. The chain has TRBV5-1 and TRBJ2-2; D may be TRBD1 (5 bases). This CDR3 comprises 15 residues. Trimming cost V 0 bases and J 1 base, with 7 bases left between them. Germline CDR1 reads SGHRS; CDR2 reads YFSETQ.